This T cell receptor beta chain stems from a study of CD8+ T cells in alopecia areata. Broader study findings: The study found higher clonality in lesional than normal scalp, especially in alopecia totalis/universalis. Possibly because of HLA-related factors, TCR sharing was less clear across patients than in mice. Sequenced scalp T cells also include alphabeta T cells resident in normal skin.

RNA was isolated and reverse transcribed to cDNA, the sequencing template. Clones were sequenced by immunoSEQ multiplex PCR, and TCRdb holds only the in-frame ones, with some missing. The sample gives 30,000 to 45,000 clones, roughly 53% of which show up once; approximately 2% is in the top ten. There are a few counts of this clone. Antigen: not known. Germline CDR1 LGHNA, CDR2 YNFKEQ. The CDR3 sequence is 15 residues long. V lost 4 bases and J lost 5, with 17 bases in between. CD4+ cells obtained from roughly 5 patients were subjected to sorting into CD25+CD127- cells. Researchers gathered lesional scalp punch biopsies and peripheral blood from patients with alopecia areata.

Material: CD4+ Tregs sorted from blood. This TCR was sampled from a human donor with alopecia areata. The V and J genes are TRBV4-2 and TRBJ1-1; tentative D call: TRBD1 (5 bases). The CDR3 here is CASSPGDAGRTEAFF. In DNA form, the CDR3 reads TGTGCCAGCAGCCCGGGGGACGCAGGCAGGACTGAAGCTTTCTTT.